These 12 T cell receptor beta chains were all obtained from the same sample, sequenced in a study of shared clonotypes between healthy human individuals. Naive CD8 cells comprised CD45RO-negative, CCR7-positively selected cells, excluding terminally differentiated effector memory CD45RA+ cells. Measured with immunoSEQ multiplex PCR; TCRdb has only the in-frame clones, and not every one. The sample has roughly 1,800,000 clones, roughly 95% seen once. The sample comprised naive CD8+ T cells sorted from blood. The source of these receptors is a man younger than 35 in good health.

Details on this clone: Other DNA sequences in this specimen translate into the identical CDR3. This sequence joins TRBV6-5 and TRBJ1-2; 8 nucleotides agree with TRBD1. This CDR3 is 14 amino acids long. The junction had 2 bases not matched to a gene; V was cut back by 0 bases and J by 5 bases. The germline V gene has CDR1 MNHEY and CDR2 SVGAGI. CDR3 DNA: TGTGCCAGCAGTTACTCAGGACAGGGATATGGCTACACCTTC. This codes for CASSYSGQGYGYTF.

The chain has TRBV19 and TRBJ2-7; a weak D match, TRBD1 (5 bases). Looked up from germline, CDR1 is LNHDA and CDR2 is SQIVND (reference sequence). The CDR3 is 11 residues long. The germline V and J ends were trimmed by 7 bases and 9 bases, with 13 bases remaining between them. The CDR3, as DNA: TGTGCCAGTAATCAGGGCGAGAGGCAGTACTTC. Translation gives CASNQGERQYF.

The V and J genes are TRBV2 and TRBJ1-2, with D hard to call. The V and J ends lost 6 bases and 8 bases respectively, with 22 bases between them. CDR1 and CDR2 (germline): SNHLY, FYNNEI. CDR3 length equals 15 residues. In DNA form, the CDR3 reads TGTGCCAGCAGGGGTTCGTTCTCCCCCCTTGAGGGCTACACCTTC. This codes for CASRGSFSPLEGYTF. The full variable domain, completed using reference TRBV2 and TRBJ1-2, is EPEVTQTPSHQVTQMGQEVILRCVPISNHLYFYWYRQILGQKVEFLVSFYNNEISEKSEIFDDQFSVERPDGSNFTLKIRSTKLEDSAMYFCASRGSFSPLEGYTFGSGTRLTVV.

CDR3 DNA sequence: TGTGCCAGCAGTGAAAGGGGTGAGGGGACCCTCCTTGAAGCTTTCTTT. It yields the protein CASSERGEGTLLEAFF. The rearrangement uses TRBV2 and TRBJ1-1; perhaps TRBD1 as D (5 bases). V lost 2 bases to trimming and J lost 7 bases, with 20 bases between them. Per the germline V gene, CDR1 is SNHLY and CDR2 is FYNNEI. The CDR3 loop spans 16 amino acids.

Of note for this clone: The sample holds other DNA sequences that translate to the same CDR3. V and J are TRBV28 and TRBJ2-7, with 9 bases that match TRBD2. Unmatched junction bases numbered 3, after V lost 2 bases and J lost 4 bases. Looked up from germline, CDR1 is MDHEN and CDR2 is SYDVKM. The CDR3 is 14 residues long. The chain's CDR3 is CASSLGSGGYEQYF. CDR3 nucleotide sequence: TGTGCCAGCAGTTTAGGTAGCGGGGGATACGAGCAGTACTTC.

This chain joins TRBV9 and TRBJ1-2; no reliable D call. Trimming shortened V by 0 bases and J by 8 bases, and 17 bases separated the two germline ends. The CDR3 spans 15 residues. Germline loops: CDR1 SGDLS, CDR2 YYNGEE. The CDR3 region is CASSVALSGGSGYTF. For the CDR3, the DNA is TGTGCCAGCAGCGTAGCCCTGTCGGGAGGAAGCGGCTACACCTTC.

J is TRBJ2-1 and V is TRBV5-1, with 8 bases that match TRBD2. The ends lost 2 bases at V and 6 bases at J; junction bases unmatched: 7. The length of the CDR3 is 15 residues. Germline V gene lookup returns CDR1 SGHRS and CDR2 YFSETQ. CDR3 amino acids: CASSFTSGSGNEQFF. The CDR3 DNA sequence: TGCGCCAGCAGCTTTACGAGCGGGAGTGGCAATGAGCAGTTCTTC.

This sequence joins TRBV28 and TRBJ1-1; D is unresolved. V was cut by 2 bases and J by 10 bases, with 5 bases left in between. The CDR3 sequence is 10 residues long. The germline V gene encodes CDR1 MDHEN and CDR2 SYDVKM. The CDR3 protein is CASSLNGAFF. CDR3 in DNA: TGTGCCAGCAGTTTAAATGGAGCTTTCTTT.

This chain links TRBV28 with TRBJ2-2; either TRBD1 or TRBD2 may supply D (5 bases each). V was clipped by 7 bases and J by 5 bases, with 14 bases between them. Germline V CDR1 and CDR2: MDHEN, SYDVKM. There are 14 residues in the CDR3. CDR3 sequence: CASNHPGATGELFF. The CDR3 nucleotides read TGTGCCAGCAACCACCCCGGGGCGACCGGGGAGCTGTTTTTT.

The rearrangement uses TRBV19 and TRBJ1-1, with 12 bases matching TRBD1. This CDR3 has 18 residues. J gave up 7 bases and V 4 bases, and 16 bases lay outside the gene matches. Per germline, CDR1 LNHDA and CDR2 SQIVND (reference sequence). CDR3 amino acids: CASSTWDRGLGNGGEAFF. CDR3 nucleotides: TGTGCCAGTAGTACATGGGACAGGGGGCTCGGTAATGGAGGTGAAGCTTTCTTT.

The CDR3 sequence: CASSPPLELEQYF. CDR3 coding DNA: TGTGCCAGCTCACCACCCCTCGAGCTCGAGCAGTACTTC. This chain joins TRBV18 and TRBJ2-7; D uncertain. The CDR3 runs to 13 residues. Trimming removed 0 bases at V and 6 bases at J, with 9 bases between. From germline, CDR1 is KGHSH and CDR2 LQKENI.

This clone was observed once. The CDR3 nucleotides read TGTGCCAGCAGCCTAGGTTTGACGGAGCAAGAGACCCAGTACTTC. It is translated as CASSLGLTEQETQYF. The chain has TRBV9 and TRBJ2-5; no reliable D call. The length of the CDR3 is 15 residues. V was pared by 4 bases and J by 2 bases, with 15 bases between. The germline V gene encodes CDR1 SGDLS and CDR2 YYNGEE.